This T cell receptor (beta chain) was sequenced in a study of shared clonotypes between healthy human individuals. V was clipped by 4 bases and J by 4 bases, with 11 bases between them. From germline, CDR1 is SNHLY and CDR2 FYNNEI. The length of the CDR3 is 13 residues. The protocol was immunoSEQ multiplex PCR, while the TCRdb copy is restricted to in-frame clones and leaves out a portion. The repertoire holds 2.3 million or so clones, with over 90% as singletons. Healthy adults negative for HIV, lacking recent acute infections or vaccinations, served as donors. Nashville, Tennessee was home to all donors, each a Caucasian adult.

The sequence was collected from a man between 18 and 35 years old in good health. Some clones in this sample may be carry-over from other donors' samples. The chain couples TRBV2 to TRBJ2-7; either TRBD1 or TRBD2 may fit D (6 bases each). Specimen: naive CD4+ T cells from PBMCs. Regarding subset: CD45RA+ positively selected. Here the CDR3 reads CASSGTAGYEQYF. DNA for the CDR3: TGTGCCAGCAGTGGGACAGCGGGTTACGAGCAGTACTTC.